The 9 T cell receptor beta chains listed next were all sequenced from one sample in a study of cytomegalovirus exposure and HLA in healthy donors (dated by TCRdb to 2015 to 2018). Library preparation used the immunoSEQ multiplex PCR assay. For the multiplex PCR, a mixture combining 60 forward primers for TCR Vbeta segments and 13 reverse primers for TCR Jbeta segments was used. In its TCRdb copy, this immuneACCESS table keeps in-frame sequences only and misses some clones. Where compared with another copy, unresolved V genes explain less than half of these, and the others have no known cause. The sample's records list over 120,000 clones. Of the sample, 0.96% falls within the top ten clones. The sample taken for sequencing was PBMCs. Source of these receptors: a male donor in good health and CMV-seronegative.

The chain joins TRBV9 to TRBJ2-7, with a tentative D call TRBD1 (6 bases). Germline-derived CDR1 and CDR2 are SGDLS and YYNGEE. The CDR3 covers 14 residues. V shed 0 bases and J shed 5 bases, with 12 bases lying between them. The CDR3 nucleotides read TGTGCCAGCAGCGTAGGGGCAGGGGAAGACGAGCAGTACTTC. Encoded protein: CASSVGAGEDEQYF.

The chain uses TRBV28 and TRBJ2-5; TRBD1 matches at 7 bases. The junction had 8 bases not matched to a gene; V was cut back by 8 bases and J by 2 bases. The germline V gene encodes CDR1 MDHEN and CDR2 SYDVKM. This CDR3 contains 14 residues. CDR3 in DNA: TGTGCCAGCCTCGGGACAGCACATCAAGAGACCCAGTACTTC. It encodes CASLGTAHQETQYF.

The chain employs TRBV10-2 and TRBJ2-7, with 11 nucleotides matching TRBD2. Per the germline V gene, CDR1 is WSHSY and CDR2 is SAAADI. The trim removed 0 bases at V and 4 bases at J, leaving 5 bases unmatched. This CDR3 is built from 16 residues. CDR3 residues: CASSESRTSGLYEQYF. CDR3 DNA: TGCGCCAGCAGTGAGTCCCGGACTAGCGGGTTGTACGAGCAGTACTTC.

The rearrangement joins TRBV25-1 to TRBJ2-7, with D unresolved. The CDR3 covers 11 residues. The germline CDR1 and CDR2 sequences are MGHDK and SYGVNS. The ends were cut back, 4 bases at V and 6 bases at J, with 7 bases in the middle. This CDR3 reads CASSVGSEQYF. CDR3 nucleotide sequence: TGTGCCAGCAGTGTCGGTAGCGAGCAGTACTTC.

Concerning this clone: Mismatch with germline at one junction end may stem from a read error. The V call is TRBV30, the J call TRBJ2-1; D remains ambiguous. The CDR3 extends over 19 amino acids. Germline assignment: CDR1 GTSNPN and CDR2 SVGIG (reference sequence). CDR3 DNA: TGTGCCTGGAGGACTGTCCTCTCCCTCCCTACGAACTCCGACAATGAGCAGTTCTTC. This encodes CAWRTVLSLPTNSDNEQFF.

This chain links TRBV30 with TRBJ2-2; tentative D call: TRBD1 (6 bases). With 0 bases removed from V and 0 bases from J, the gap between germline ends came to 14 bases. The CDR3 length is 17 residues. Germline V lookup: CDR1 GTSNPN, CDR2 SVGIG (reference sequence). The CDR3 DNA follows: TGTGCCTGGAGTGTTTCTCTTGGGGGCGCGAACACCGGGGAGCTGTTTTTT. It encodes CAWSVSLGGANTGELFF.

The chain joins TRBV7-6 to TRBJ2-7, with 7 bases identical to TRBD2. The ends lost 0 bases at V and 5 bases at J; junction bases unmatched: 4. This CDR3 comprises 14 residues. Germline V gene data show CDR1 as SGHVS and CDR2 as FNYEAQ. The chain's CDR3 is CASSLASGPDEQYF. CDR3 DNA sequence: TGTGCCAGCAGCTTAGCTAGCGGGCCGGACGAGCAGTACTTC.

This chain joins TRBV25-1 and TRBJ2-1; 12 bases fit TRBD2. The ends lost 0 bases at V and 4 bases at J; junction bases unmatched: 1. The CDR3 runs to 16 residues. Germline CDR1 is MGHDK and CDR2 is SYGVNS. Here the CDR3 reads CASSEYGLAGYNEQFF. The CDR3 DNA is TGTGCCAGCAGTGAATACGGACTAGCGGGATACAATGAGCAGTTCTTC.

The chain employs TRBV11-2 and TRBJ2-7; no reliable D call. From germline, CDR1 is SGHAT and CDR2 FQNNGV. The germline V and J ends were trimmed by 0 bases and 1 base, with 10 bases remaining between them. The CDR3 is 15 residues long. DNA of the CDR3: TGTGCCAGCAGCTTAGATAATGTAGAGTCCTACGAGCAGTACTTC. Amino acid sequence: CASSLDNVESYEQYF.